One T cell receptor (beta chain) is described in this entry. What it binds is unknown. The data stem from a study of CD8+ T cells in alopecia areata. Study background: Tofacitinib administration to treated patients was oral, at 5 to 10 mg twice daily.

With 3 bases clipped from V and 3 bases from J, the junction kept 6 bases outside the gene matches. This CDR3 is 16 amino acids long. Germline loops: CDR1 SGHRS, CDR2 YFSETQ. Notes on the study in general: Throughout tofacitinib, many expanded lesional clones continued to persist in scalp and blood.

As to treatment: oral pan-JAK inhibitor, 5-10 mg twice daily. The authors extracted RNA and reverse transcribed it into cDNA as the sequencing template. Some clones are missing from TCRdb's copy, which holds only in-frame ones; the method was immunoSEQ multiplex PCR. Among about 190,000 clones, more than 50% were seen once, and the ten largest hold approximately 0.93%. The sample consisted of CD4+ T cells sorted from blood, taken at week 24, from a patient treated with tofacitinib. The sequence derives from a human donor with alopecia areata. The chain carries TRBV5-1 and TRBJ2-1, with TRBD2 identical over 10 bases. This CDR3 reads CASSWRSSGGYNEQFF. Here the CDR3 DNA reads TGCGCCAGCAGCTGGCGATCTAGCGGGGGCTACAATGAGCAGTTCTTC. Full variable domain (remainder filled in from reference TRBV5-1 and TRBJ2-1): KAGVTQTPRYLIKTRGQQVTLSCSPISGHRSVSWYQQTPGQGLQFLFEYFSETQRNKGNFPGRFSGRQFSNSRSEMNVSTLELGDSALYLCASSWRSSGGYNEQFFGPGTRLTVL.